Listed here is a single TCR beta chain. The sample is drawn from a study of PD-L1 blockade in urothelial cancer. In the study overall: Blood analysis took place 3 weeks (second dose) and 6 weeks after treatment start.

All patients handed over anywhere from 1 to 8 samples, pretreatment and on-treatment. TCRdb's copy holds only in-frame clones and misses some; the assay was immunoSEQ multiplex PCR. The data show approximately 58,000 clones, with roughly 80% seen just once and under 5% held by the top ten. The germline V gene has CDR1 MNHNY and CDR2 SVGAGI (reference sequence). Trimming left V 2 bases short and J 6 bases short, with 14 bases between. This CDR3 is 15 amino acids long. The receptor was derived from a man aged 70 or older with urothelial cancer. Source: PBMCs, taken around atezolizumab (anti-PD-L1) treatment. The V call is TRBV6-6, the J call TRBJ1-5; the D is unclear. The DNA of the CDR3 is TGTGCCAGCAGTTACGATATCGGGGTTAGTCAGCCCCAGCATTTT. Its protein product is CASSYDIGVSQPQHF.